This note documents a single T cell receptor (beta chain) sequence. This record comes from a study of blood T cell repertoires in COVID-19. In the study's own analysis: Amplifying reference gene primers gave estimates of nucleated cell counts. Assay: immunoSEQ multiplex PCR; the TCRdb copy retains only in-frame clones and omits some. V and J calls plus clone size are reproduced from that table; the DNA served to infer D and trimming. The sample consists of approximately 31,000 clones, 80% to 95% of them appearing once. Germline V lookup: CDR1 SGHTA, CDR2 FQGNSA. This CDR3 region has 12 residues. Trimming removed 2 bases at V and 15 bases at J, with 14 bases between.

Sample: peripheral blood. This chain connects TRBV7-2 to TRBJ2-1, with a possible D match to TRBD1 (6 bases). This sequence originates from a man aged 60 to 69 with acute or convalescent COVID-19. CDR3 loop: CASSLWGLVGFF. CDR3 coding DNA: TGTGCCAGCAGCTTATGGGGGCTCGTTGGGTTCTTC.